The 13 T cell receptor beta chains presented below share a single source sample, sequenced in a study of T cell repertoires in aging, cancer and after chemotherapy. TCR beta rearrangements were amplified from peripheral blood genomic DNA. Rearranged V-D-J TRB sequences were amplified with a mixed TRB-A/B primer pool. TCRdb re-analysed the multiplex PCR reads in MiXCR, keeping a single row per CDR3 protein. Of about 2,700 distinct CDR3 sequences listed, around 20% are singletons. Sequencing was carried out using blood. All receptors come from a human donor with a solid tumor.

This clonotype was observed a few times. The gene calls are TRBV28 and TRBJ2-1, with 10 positions matching TRBD2. The trim removed 4 bases at V and 7 bases at J, leaving 13 bases unmatched. This CDR3 has 17 amino acids. Germline lookup yields CDR1 MDHEN and CDR2 SYDVKM. This chain's CDR3 is CASSSRWSGRAGNEQFF. The CDR3 DNA follows: TGTGCCAGCAGTTCGCGTTGGAGCGGGAGGGCCGGGAATGAGCAGTTCTTC.

Relative to its sample, this clonotype is medium-sized (0.01 to 0.1%). V usage is TRBV19 and J usage is TRBJ2-7; TRBD1 or TRBD2 may be the D gene (5 bases each). V was trimmed by 8 bases and J by 6 bases, leaving 17 bases between them. Per the germline V gene, CDR1 is LNHDA and CDR2 is SQIVND (reference sequence). This CDR3 contains 13 residues. Written as DNA, the CDR3 is TGTGCCAGTTCCCCTGAGGGGCGAACCGAGCAGTACTTC. Residues: CASSPEGRTEQYF.

This clonotype ranks as medium-sized (0.01 to 0.1%). The rearrangement uses TRBV6-2 or TRBV6-3 and TRBJ1-2; D is unclear. Trimming pared 0 bases from V and 4 bases from J, leaving 6 bases between. The CDR3 loop spans 13 amino acids. Germline assignment: CDR1 MNHEY and CDR2 SVGEGT. The CDR3 loop is CASSYSSSYGYTF. The CDR3 region has the DNA TGTGCCAGCAGTTACTCGTCGAGCTATGGCTACACCTTC.

The V call is TRBV5-4, the J call TRBJ1-2; the match to TRBD1 covers 8 bases. Trimming took 1 base from V and 4 from J; bases not matched to a gene: 3. Germline-derived CDR1 and CDR2 are SGHNT and YYREEE (reference sequence). The CDR3 is 14 residues long. CDR3: CASSLTGGSYGYTF. The CDR3 DNA reads as TGTGCCAGCAGCTTGACAGGGGGGAGCTATGGCTACACCTTC.

This chain connects TRBV28 to TRBJ2-7; D possibly corresponds to TRBD2 (5 bases). CDR3 length: 15 residues. V lost 3 bases and J lost 7, with 19 bases in between. Germline CDR1 reads MDHEN; CDR2 reads SYDVKM. CDR3 region: CASSFFGRAVEEQYF. The CDR3 DNA reads as TGTGCCAGCAGTTTTTTTGGGAGAGCGGTAGAAGAGCAGTACTTC.

In its sample, this clonotype ranks as medium-sized (0.01 to 0.1%). This chain links TRBV5-1 with TRBJ2-1; D remains ambiguous. The CDR3 extends over 14 amino acids. V lost 3 bases and J 5 bases, leaving 12 bases between the germline ends. CDR1 and CDR2 (germline): SGHRS, YFSETQ. CDR3 amino acids: CASSSYGPNNEQFF. CDR3 in DNA: TGCGCCAGCAGCTCATACGGACCGAACAATGAGCAGTTCTTC.

This clonotype was observed a few times. The chain carries TRBV6-1 and TRBJ2-4, with 7 bases lining up with TRBD2. Looked up from germline, CDR1 is MNHNS and CDR2 is SASEGT. With V trimmed by 4 bases and J by 1 base, 4 bases remained unmatched. The CDR3 is made up of 15 amino acids. CDR3 sequence: CASSGLAEAKNIQYF. DNA for the CDR3: TGTGCCAGCAGTGGGCTAGCGGAGGCCAAAAACATTCAGTACTTC.

Here the CDR3 reads CASSAGLVQRTDTQYF. In DNA, the CDR3 is TGTGCCAGCAGCGCCGGACTAGTCCAACGCACAGATACGCAGTATTTT. The chain has TRBV12-3 or TRBV12-4 and TRBJ2-3, with 7 bases lining up with TRBD2. The length of the CDR3 is 16 residues. The V segment lost 6 bases and the J segment 1 base; nucleotides outside the gene matches: 10.

This chain links TRBV7-8 with TRBJ2-5; 7 nucleotides match TRBD2. The CDR3 runs to 13 residues. The germline V gene has CDR1 SGHVS and CDR2 FQNEAQ. The J segment lost 2 bases and the V segment lost 5 bases, leaving 2 bases of the junction unmatched. CDR3 sequence: CASSPGLQETQYF. The CDR3 DNA follows: TGTGCCAGCAGCCCGGGACTACAAGAGACCCAGTACTTC.

The chain has TRBV12-3 or TRBV12-4 and TRBJ2-7, with 7 bases fitting TRBD1. The CDR3 spans 14 residues. V dropped 1 base and J dropped 2; count of bases not matched to a gene: 2. The CDR3 spells CASSLGTGAYEQYF. For the CDR3, the DNA is TGTGCCAGCAGTTTAGGGACAGGAGCCTACGAGCAGTACTTC.

The sample holds a few counts of this clonotype. This rearrangement joins TRBV2 to TRBJ2-3; possible D gene TRBD2, 5 bases. In germline, CDR1 is SNHLY, CDR2 FYNNEI. The CDR3 is 13 amino acids. The CDR3 is CGRSEGGTDTQYF. CDR3 nucleotide sequence: TGTGGGCGCAGTGAGGGTGGAACAGATACGCAGTATTTT.

The rearrangement uses TRBV21-1 and TRBJ1-1. TRBV21-1 is designated a pseudogene. The CDR3 has 17 amino acids. The CDR3 DNA follows: TGTGCCAGCAGCAAAGGCGGAGGGGGTTCCTCGAACACTGAAGCTTTCTTT. Translation: CASSKGGGGSSNTEAFF.

This clonotype counts as medium-sized (0.01 to 0.1%). The CDR3 DNA follows: TGCAGCGGCGGCAGGCAGAACACCGGGGAGCTGTTTTTT. Protein sequence: CSGGRQNTGELFF. This chain joins TRBV29-1 and TRBJ2-2; D gene uncertain. There are 13 residues in the CDR3. V lost 7 bases to trimming and J lost 1 base, with 10 bases between them. The germline CDR1 and CDR2 sequences are SQVTM and ANQGSEA.